This TCR beta chain was captured in a study of blood T cell repertoires in COVID-19. Study-level information: Collection of acute and convalescent COVID-19 samples took place in the United States, Italy and Spain. Sample material is recorded as cDNA or gDNA derived from T cells, B-cell-depleted T cells, or PBMCs.

Produced via immunoSEQ multiplex PCR; TCRdb's table is partial and in-frame only. Of about 210,000 clones in the sample, roughly 80% were seen once. V was pared by 8 bases and J by 4 bases, with 14 bases between. CDR1 MNHEY and CDR2 SVGAGI come from the germline V gene. The CDR3 has 13 residues. J is TRBJ1-2 and V is TRBV6-5, with unresolved D. The source material was peripheral blood. The TCR sequence derives from a woman between 40 and 55 years old with active or convalescent COVID-19. CDR3 DNA sequence: TGTGCCAGCGTCCCCGGAGTCACCTATGGCTACACCTTC. The encoded protein is CASVPGVTYGYTF.